This TCR beta chain originates from a study of Ad26.COV2.S vaccination and SARS-CoV-2 variants. The ends were cut back, 1 base at V and 7 bases at J, with 13 bases in the middle. Germline V lookup: CDR1 SGHTA, CDR2 FQGNSA. This CDR3 is built from 14 residues. This clone was found once. Antigen: not known. Findings and limits, study-wide: Measures of TCR breadth and depth may have fallen short of total T cell responses. After vaccination, reports described spike-specific CD8+ and CD4+ T cell responses as showing substantial breadth. Similar non-spike TCR breadth was observed in recipients of vaccine and of placebo.

Sequenced by immunoSEQ multiplex PCR; TCRdb stores in-frame clones only, minus some. Among about 180,000 clones listed, around 88% were seen once. The chain recombines TRBV7-2 with TRBJ1-2; D is undetermined. This sequence originates from a human donor who had recovered from COVID-19. This specimen consisted of peripheral blood, obtained after recovery from COVID-19. CDR3 nucleotide sequence: TGTGCCAGCAGCTTAGGAGAGGGCATCGGTGGCTACACCTTC. Amino acids: CASSLGEGIGGYTF.